This entry lists 26 T cell receptor beta chains sequenced from one sample in a study of CD8 T cells in ankylosing spondylitis. A single record per CDR3 protein comes from TCRdb applying MiXCR to the 5' RACE reads. The data show 36,000 or so distinct CDR3 sequences, about an eighth seen once. The sequenced material came from synovial fluid, either unsorted or a sorted T cell fraction (not recorded which). These receptor sequences come from a male donor with ankylosing spondylitis.

The count of this clonotype is one. The chain is built from TRBV18 and TRBJ2-5; TRBD1 is a possible D gene (5 bases). Germline loops: CDR1 KGHSH, CDR2 LQKENI. With 8 bases removed from V and 4 bases from J, the gap between germline ends came to 14 bases. The CDR3 sequence is 13 residues long. CDR3 loop: CASDRRTGETQYF. CDR3 in DNA: TGTGCCAGCGACAGACGGACCGGAGAGACCCAGTACTTC.

This clonotype is medium-sized by share. The rearrangement links TRBV4-2 to TRBJ1-2; 9 bases match TRBD1. The CDR3 contains 14 residues. V lost 5 bases and J lost 6; bases outside the gene matches: 7. CDR1 LGHNA and CDR2 YNFKEQ come from the germline V gene. Here the CDR3 DNA reads TGTGCCAGCAGCGCTACAGGGGGCCGGGATGGCTACACCTTC. It yields the protein CASSATGGRDGYTF.

This clonotype showed up many times. Germline is not matched at one junction end, which may reflect a read error. The chain carries TRBV7-7 and TRBJ2-7; 8 bases fit TRBD1. This CDR3 region has 15 residues. Germline CDR1 is SSHAT and CDR2 is FNYEAQ (reference sequence). The CDR3 DNA reads as TGTGCTAGCAGCTTAGGGGCAGGGGGCGCCTACGAGCAGTACTTC. Protein: CASSLGAGGAYEQYF. The variable domain in full, with the rest retrieved from reference TRBV7-7 and TRBJ2-7, is GAGVSQSPRYKVTKRGQDVTLRCDPISSHATLYWYQQALGQGPEFLTYFNYEAQPDKSGLPSDRFSAERPEGSISTLTIQRTEQRDSAMYRCASSLGAGGAYEQYFGPGTRLTVT.

This chain connects TRBV6-1 to TRBJ1-2; tentative D call: TRBD1 (5 bases). Trimming cost V 6 bases and J 5 bases, with 16 bases left between them. The CDR3 length is 14 residues. Germline V lookup: CDR1 MNHNS, CDR2 SASEGT. CDR3 region: CASSPVGQVYGYTF. CDR3 bases: TGTGCCAGCAGCCCGGTGGGGCAGGTTTATGGCTACACCTTC.

This clonotype was picked up a small number of times. DNA for the CDR3: TGTGCCAGCAGTTTGTGGGATTCAGCAGGGGGGAGCACAGATACGCAGTATTTT. Translating gives CASSLWDSAGGSTDTQYF. V usage is TRBV28 and J usage is TRBJ2-3, with D perhaps TRBD1 (7 bases). The length of the CDR3 is 18 residues. Trimming took off 3 bases at V and 0 bases at J, with 19 bases between the two ends. Germline CDR1 and CDR2: MDHEN and SYDVKM.

Many counts were recorded for this clonotype. This chain uses TRBV7-9 with TRBJ2-3; the D is unclear. Looked up from germline, CDR1 is SEHNR and CDR2 is FQNEAQ (reference sequence). V gave up 4 bases and J gave up 3 bases, with 5 bases separating them. CDR3 size: 12 residues. Written as DNA, the CDR3 is TGTGCCAGCAGCTGGCCTACAGATACGCAGTATTTT. It is translated as CASSWPTDTQYF. Drawing the rest from reference TRBV7-9 and TRBJ2-3, the complete variable domain is DTGVSQNPRHKITKRGQNVTFRCDPISEHNRLYWYRQTLGQGPEFLTYFQNEAQLEKSRLLSDRFSAERPKGSFSTLEIQRTEQGDSAMYLCASSWPTDTQYFGPGTRLTVL.

This clonotype occurred a few times. The rearrangement joins TRBV4-3 to TRBJ2-1, with D perhaps TRBD1 or TRBD2 (5 bases each). CDR3 size: 16 residues. Trimming shortened V by 1 base and J by 3 bases, and 13 bases separated the two germline ends. CDR1 is LGHNA, CDR2 YSLEER, per germline. The CDR3 bases are TGCGCCAGCAGCCAAGGACAGAGGGTCGGCTACAATGAGCAGTTCTTC. It is translated as CASSQGQRVGYNEQFF.

This clonotype was detected many times. This chain uses TRBV11-2 with TRBJ2-3, with 9 positions matching TRBD2. After removal of 2 bases from V and 0 bases from J, the junction contained 12 bases not matched to a gene. The CDR3 runs 19 residues. Germline CDR1 reads SGHAT; CDR2 reads FQNNGV. The CDR3 nucleotides read TGTGCCAGCAGCTTACCTAGCGGGGAGGATCAGATCAGCACAGATACGCAGTATTTT. It specifies CASSLPSGEDQISTDTQYF.

The J gene is TRBJ1-4, the V gene TRBV5-5; D is unresolved. Germline assignment: CDR1 SGHKS and CDR2 YYEKEE (reference sequence). V lost 4 bases and J 7 bases, leaving 20 bases between the germline ends. The length of the CDR3 is 16 residues. The CDR3 loop reads CASSPLSGLRIEKLFF. The CDR3 nucleotides read TGTGCCAGCAGCCCTCTTAGTGGGTTGCGCATTGAAAAACTGTTTTTT.

The chain uses TRBV6-5 and TRBJ1-4, with D hard to call. The CDR3 is 16 amino acids. Germline CDR1 reads MNHEY; CDR2 reads SVGAGI. V was cut by 2 bases and J by 4 bases, with 14 bases left in between. The CDR3 region is CASSYQIYTVNEKLFF. The CDR3, as DNA: TGTGCCAGCAGTTACCAAATCTACACCGTTAATGAAAAACTGTTTTTT.

The table lists this clonotype with a few counts. This sequence joins TRBV6-2 or TRBV6-3 and TRBJ2-7; D tentatively fits TRBD1 or TRBD2 (5 bases each). The CDR3 runs to 14 residues. Trimming took off 8 bases at V and 2 bases at J, with 16 bases between the two ends. In germline, CDR1 is MNHEY, CDR2 SVGEGT. CDR3 residues: CASSRDLLTYEQYF. DNA of the CDR3: TGTGCCAGCTCCCGGGACCTTTTAACCTACGAGCAGTACTTC.

The chain employs TRBV9 and TRBJ2-7; D gene ambiguous. Germline V gives CDR1 SGDLS, CDR2 YYNGEE. CDR3 length: 15 residues. The V and J ends lost 0 bases and 5 bases respectively, with 15 bases between them. The CDR3, as DNA: TGTGCCAGCAGCGTAGAGGTAGCATTGGTGAACGAGCAGTACTTC. Protein sequence: CASSVEVALVNEQYF.

The rearrangement links TRBV4-3 to TRBJ1-2; D uncertain. CDR1 is LGHNA and CDR2 is YSLEER in the germline V gene. The CDR3 contains 17 residues. The germline V and J ends were trimmed by 4 bases and 8 bases, with 26 bases remaining between them. In DNA, the CDR3 is TGCGCCAGCAGCCCGCATTATGTCAGGCTATCCCAAGAGGGCTACACCTTC. This codes for CASSPHYVRLSQEGYTF.

This chain connects TRBV4-3 to TRBJ1-2; D perhaps matches TRBD1 (5 bases). Deletions cut 1 base from V and 4 bases from J, with 13 bases between. CDR1 and CDR2 (germline): LGHNA, YSLEER. This CDR3 is 15 amino acids long. CDR3 sequence reads: CASSQGTRSSYGYTF. The CDR3 region has the DNA TGCGCCAGCAGCCAAGGGACACGATCGTCCTATGGCTACACCTTC.

This clonotype was seen only a few times. The V gene is TRBV6-2 or TRBV6-3, the J gene TRBJ2-1, with a tentative D call TRBD1 (6 bases). V dropped 4 bases and J dropped 13 bases, with 23 bases sitting between them. The germline V gene encodes CDR1 MNHEY and CDR2 SVGEGT. The CDR3 is made up of 15 amino acids. CDR3 nucleotide sequence: TGTGCCAGCAGTTCTGAGGGGGAGCCCTACAATGTCCAGTTCTTC. Translation gives CASSSEGEPYNVQFF.

The gene calls are TRBV24-1 and TRBJ1-2, with 9 bases identical to TRBD1. The CDR3 covers 14 residues. Per the germline V gene, CDR1 is KGHDR and CDR2 is SFDVKD. The V gene end was trimmed by 2 bases and the J gene end by 7 bases; junction bases not matched to a gene: 4. The CDR3 DNA is TGTGCCACCAGTGATTGGAGGACAGGGGCTGGCTACACCTTC. This gives the protein CATSDWRTGAGYTF.

There are a few counts of this clonotype. This chain uses TRBV21-1 with TRBJ2-7. TRBV21-1 is reported as a pseudogene. This CDR3 has 15 residues. The CDR3 region has the DNA TGTGCCAGCAGCAAAGTTAGAATGGGTTCCTACGAGCAGTACTTC. As protein: CASSKVRMGSYEQYF.

The rearrangement joins TRBV10-3 to TRBJ1-4; no definite D call. Germline lookup yields CDR1 ENHRY and CDR2 SYGVKD. The CDR3 extends over 12 amino acids. Trimming left V 0 bases short and J 8 bases short, with 4 bases between. The CDR3 coding sequence is TGTGCCATCAGTGAGTCGGTGGAAAAACTGTTTTTT. Its protein product is CAISESVEKLFF.

As to this clonotype: Since a much larger clone is just one base distant, this may be a read error. The rearrangement uses TRBV6-4 and TRBJ2-3; 9 bases fit TRBD2. The V gene's germline CDR1 is MRHNA and CDR2 SNTAGT. The CDR3 extends over 15 amino acids. V was clipped by 4 bases and J by 4 bases; unmatched bases: 6. This chain's CDR3 is CASSGLAVGPDTQYF. For the CDR3, the DNA is TGTGCCAGCAGTGGACTAGCGGTGGGGCCAGATACGCAGTATTTT.

This clonotype was detected only a few times. The chain is built from TRBV11-1 and TRBJ2-3, with 7 bases lining up with TRBD2. Germline values: CDR1 SGHAT, CDR2 FQDESV (reference sequence). The CDR3 has 18 amino acids. Trimming at V came to 6 bases and at J to 3 bases, leaving 18 bases not matched to a gene. CDR3 DNA sequence: TGTGCCAGCAGTTTCATACCCCGGGGAGGGACTTCGACAGATACGCAGTATTTT. It specifies CASSFIPRGGTSTDTQYF. Drawing the rest from reference TRBV11-1 and TRBJ2-3, the complete variable domain is EAEVAQSPRYKITEKSQAVAFWCDPISGHATLYWYRQILGQGPELLVQFQDESVVDDSQLPKDRFSAERLKGVDSTLKIQPAELGDSAMYLCASSFIPRGGTSTDTQYFGPGTRLTVL.

The chain has TRBV20-1 and TRBJ2-5; D perhaps matches TRBD2 (5 bases). The germline V and J ends were trimmed by 7 bases and 1 base, with 10 bases remaining between them. From germline, CDR1 is DFQATT and CDR2 SNEGSKA (reference sequence). The CDR3 loop spans 12 amino acids. CDR3 nucleotides: TGCAGTGTCCAGGCGGGCCAAGAGACCCAGTACTTC. Protein: CSVQAGQETQYF.

This chain uses TRBV6-1 with TRBJ2-4; unclear D gene. This CDR3 is built from 17 residues. Germline V gives CDR1 MNHNS, CDR2 SASEGT. The V end was cut by 2 bases, the J end by 3 bases, with 17 bases between. For the CDR3, the DNA is TGTGCCAGCAGTGAACCGCGCCAGCCTTTATTCAAAAACATTCAGTACTTC. As protein: CASSEPRQPLFKNIQYF.

The chain joins TRBV20-1 to TRBJ2-2; TRBD2 matches 8 bases. CDR1 is DFQATT, CDR2 SNEGSKA, per germline (reference sequence). This CDR3 has 15 residues. V lost 2 bases, J lost 5 bases, and 7 bases stayed unmatched. CDR3: CSARKAGVVTGELFF. For the CDR3, the DNA is TGCAGTGCTAGAAAAGCGGGAGTAGTAACCGGGGAGCTGTTTTTT.

The chain's CDR3 is CASSLTAGGFGGYTF. CDR3 nucleotide sequence: TGTGCCAGCAGCTTGACTGCAGGGGGCTTCGGAGGCTACACCTTC. The chain combines TRBV5-6 with TRBJ1-2, with 8 bases fitting TRBD1. Germline V gene sequence: CDR1 SGHDT, CDR2 YYEEEE. This CDR3 comprises 15 residues. J was trimmed by 8 bases and V by 1 base; bases with no gene match: 10.

This clonotype was seen ten or more times. The J gene is TRBJ2-2, the V gene TRBV29-1, with TRBD2 identical over 12 bases. The CDR3 covers 14 residues. Unmatched junction bases numbered 4, after V lost 5 bases and J lost 6 bases. The V gene's germline CDR1 is SQVTM and CDR2 ANQGSEA. CDR3 residues: CSVRTSGKPGELFF. The CDR3 coding sequence is TGCAGCGTTAGGACTAGCGGGAAACCCGGGGAGCTGTTTTTT.

V and J are TRBV6-5 and TRBJ2-2, with 10 bases lining up with TRBD1. The germline gives CDR1 MNHEY, CDR2 SVGAGI. The CDR3 runs to 15 residues. V was clipped by 4 bases and J by 5 bases; unmatched bases: 4. For the CDR3, the DNA is TGTGCCAGCAGTTCCGGGACAGGGGTGACCGGGGAGCTGTTTTTT. This codes for CASSSGTGVTGELFF.